Shown below are 25 T cell receptor beta chains from a single sample sequenced in a study of identical twins. TCRdb reprocessed the 5' RACE reads via MiXCR and lists one record per CDR3 protein. The data show 1,800,000 or so distinct CDR3 sequences, roughly 35% seen once. The specimen was cord blood. The receptors were sampled from a newborn girl in good health.

This clonotype was observed a handful of times. The gene calls are TRBV20-1 and TRBJ2-1; TRBD1 is a possible D gene (6 bases). This CDR3 spans 12 amino acids. Germline CDR1 is DFQATT and CDR2 is SNEGSKA (reference sequence). The ends were cut back, 5 bases at V and 7 bases at J, with 12 bases in the middle. The chain's CDR3 is CSARQVQNEQFF. DNA for the CDR3: TGCAGTGCTCGACAGGTCCAAAATGAGCAGTTCTTC.

This clonotype has more than one count but fewer than ten. The J gene is TRBJ2-3, the V gene TRBV7-2; 11 bases are shared with TRBD2. This CDR3 contains 15 residues. CDR1 and CDR2 from the germline V gene are SGHTA and FQGNSA. After removal of 3 bases from V and 4 bases from J, the junction contained 3 bases not matched to a gene. CDR3 nucleotides: TGTGCCAGCAGCTTTTTACTAGCGGGAGCAGATACGCAGTATTTT. This encodes CASSFLLAGADTQYF. Full variable domain (missing parts from reference TRBV7-2 and TRBJ2-3): GAGVSQSPSNKVTEKGKDVELRCDPISGHTALYWYRQSLGQGLEFLIYFQGNSAPDKSGLPSDRFSAERTGGSVSTLTIQRTQQEDSAVYLCASSFLLAGADTQYFGPGTRLTVL.

The rearrangement joins TRBV4-1 to TRBJ1-4, with TRBD1 matching 8 bases. This CDR3 contains 15 residues. With 7 bases clipped from V and 10 bases from J, the junction kept 14 bases outside the gene matches. Germline lookup yields CDR1 MGHRA and CDR2 YSYEKL. The CDR3, as DNA: TGCGCCAGCAACTCTCCGGGACAGGTGCCTCTAAAACTGTTTTTT. It yields the protein CASNSPGQVPLKLFF.

There are a few counts of this clonotype. This chain joins TRBV10-3 and TRBJ2-5; D remains ambiguous. This CDR3 comprises 12 residues. Trimming left V 10 bases short and J 0 bases short, with 9 bases between. CDR1 is ENHRY, CDR2 SYGVKD, per germline. This CDR3 reads CATSRNQETQYF. The CDR3 DNA sequence: TGTGCCACCTCTAGAAACCAAGAGACCCAGTACTTC.

The chain is built from TRBV6-5 and TRBJ2-1, with 11 bases identical to TRBD2. The germline V gene encodes CDR1 MNHEY and CDR2 SVGAGI. CDR3 length: 15 amino acids. With V trimmed by 5 bases and J by 5 bases, 5 bases remained unmatched. CDR3 loop: CASSTTSGNHNEQFF. CDR3 nucleotides: TGTGCCAGCAGTACGACTAGCGGGAATCACAATGAGCAGTTCTTC.

This clonotype was seen only a few times. This chain connects TRBV2 to TRBJ2-1; D uncertain. The germline V and J ends were trimmed by 4 bases and 2 bases, with 9 bases remaining between them. The length of the CDR3 is 14 residues. CDR1 SNHLY and CDR2 FYNNEI come from the germline V gene. In DNA form, the CDR3 reads TGTGCCAGCAGTGGGCACAGCGCCTACAATGAGCAGTTCTTC. Encoded protein: CASSGHSAYNEQFF.

This clonotype has just a few counts. V and J are TRBV5-1 and TRBJ2-5, with D unresolved. The J call may be in error: the DNA end matches TRBJ2-7 better. The CDR3 runs 9 residues. Germline V lookup: CDR1 SGHRS, CDR2 YFSETQ. The CDR3 DNA reads TGCGCCAGCGTCCGCGAGCAGTACTTC. Translation: CASVREQYF.

The chain has TRBV20-1 and TRBJ1-2; no clear D gene. V lost 6 bases, J lost 5 bases, and 13 bases lay in between. CDR1 and CDR2 from the germline V gene are DFQATT and SNEGSKA (reference sequence). The CDR3 consists of 12 residues. The CDR3 sequence: CSALTLKYGYTF. In nucleotides, the CDR3 is TGCAGTGCCCTAACGTTAAAGTATGGCTACACCTTC.

This clonotype showed up just a few times. The chain links TRBV3-1 to TRBJ1-2; D uncertain. The CDR3 has 13 amino acids. V was clipped by 0 bases and J by 4 bases, with 6 bases between them. Per germline, CDR1 LGHDT and CDR2 YNNKEL (reference sequence). This CDR3 is CASSQEALYGYTF. DNA of the CDR3: TGTGCCAGCAGCCAAGAAGCCCTCTATGGCTACACCTTC.

This chain uses TRBV15 with TRBJ2-1; D is uncertain. The CDR3 contains 13 residues. Germline V gene data show CDR1 as LNHNV and CDR2 as YYDKDF (reference sequence). The V gene lost 1 base and the J gene lost 5 bases, with 6 bases spanning the gap. For the CDR3, the DNA is TGTGCCACCAGCAGAGGCTTGGACAATGAGCAGTTCTTC. Translating gives CATSRGLDNEQFF.

The rearrangement links TRBV5-5 to TRBJ2-2; 7 bases are a match to TRBD2. Germline V gives CDR1 SGHKS, CDR2 YYEKEE (reference sequence). The CDR3 is 15 residues long. Germline trimming cut 4 bases from V and 4 bases from J; bases unmatched to any gene: 7. In DNA, the CDR3 is TGTGCCAGCAGCGATTACGGGGGGTCCACCGGGGAGCTGTTTTTT. Protein sequence: CASSDYGGSTGELFF. The full variable domain, with the rest looked up from reference TRBV5-5 and TRBJ2-2, is DAGVTQSPTHLIKTRGQQVTLRCSPISGHKSVSWYQQVLGQGPQFIFQYYEKEERGRGNFPDRFSARQFPNYSSELNVNALLLGDSALYLCASSDYGGSTGELFFGEGSRLTVL.

The chain has TRBV25-1 and TRBJ1-1; tentative D call: TRBD1 (5 bases). CDR3 length: 15 amino acids. The V and J ends lost 4 bases and 11 bases respectively, with 23 bases between them. CDR1 is MGHDK and CDR2 is SYGVNS in the germline V gene. The CDR3 DNA is TGTGCCAGCAGTGGTAGGGGCCGGACGTCCAGTTGGGCTTTCTTT. Amino acids: CASSGRGRTSSWAFF.

The genes are TRBV3-1 and TRBJ2-3; D uncertain. V lost 3 bases and J 4 bases, leaving 14 bases between the germline ends. CDR1 and CDR2 (germline): LGHDT, YNNKEL (reference sequence). The CDR3 is 15 amino acids. The CDR3 reads CASSQWQLKADTQYF. The CDR3 nucleotides read TGTGCCAGCAGCCAGTGGCAGTTAAAGGCAGATACGCAGTATTTT.

The CDR3 region is CASSLALGGIDTQYF. The DNA of the CDR3 is TGTGCCAGCAGCTTAGCGCTTGGGGGCATAGATACGCAGTATTTT. This rearrangement joins TRBV7-9 to TRBJ2-3, with a tentative D call TRBD1 (6 bases). The CDR3 length is 15 residues. Germline V gives CDR1 SEHNR, CDR2 FQNEAQ (reference sequence). The V end was cut by 0 bases, the J end by 5 bases, with 12 bases between.

The gene calls are TRBV3-1 and TRBJ2-1; 7 positions agree with TRBD2. V lost 6 bases and J lost 6; bases outside the gene matches: 11. Germline V gene data show CDR1 as LGHDT and CDR2 as YNNKEL (reference sequence). The CDR3 runs 15 residues. The CDR3 DNA reads TGTGCCAGCAGAGATTTAGCGGGCGAGGGCAATGAGCAGTTCTTC. It codes for CASRDLAGEGNEQFF.

As to this clonotype: This may come from a read error, since a much larger clone is one base off. The chain carries TRBV24-1 and TRBJ2-5; D might be TRBD1 (5 bases). The germline V gene has CDR1 KGHDR and CDR2 SFDVKD. Trimming took off 3 bases at V and 11 bases at J, with 15 bases between the two ends. This CDR3 comprises 13 residues. The CDR3 DNA reads as TGTGCCACCAGTGATCTCCGGACAAATGAGCAGTACTTC. It translates to CATSDLRTNEQYF.

In its sample, this clonotype was seen a few times. This chain joins TRBV28 and TRBJ1-2, with D hard to call. The germline V gene encodes CDR1 MDHEN and CDR2 SYDVKM. V was trimmed by 3 bases and J by 8 bases, leaving 19 bases between them. This CDR3 is 15 amino acids long. The CDR3 loop reads CASSLRYSPSRGYTF. The CDR3 DNA sequence: TGTGCCAGCAGTTTGAGGTACAGCCCTTCCCGCGGCTACACCTTC.

The rearrangement uses TRBV18 and TRBJ2-7; 7 nucleotides agree with TRBD1. V shed 2 bases and J 7 bases; nucleotides not matched to a gene: 5. The CDR3 sequence is 13 residues long. The V gene's germline CDR1 is KGHSH and CDR2 LQKENI. Written as DNA, the CDR3 is TGTGCCAGCTCACCATGGACAGGCCGAGAGCAGTACTTC. Translation gives CASSPWTGREQYF.

The chain recombines TRBV4-1 with TRBJ1-5, with TRBD1 matching over 9 bases. The CDR3 consists of 16 residues. V was clipped by 1 base and J by 5 bases; unmatched bases: 6. Germline V lookup: CDR1 MGHRA, CDR2 YSYEKL. The CDR3 nucleotides are TGCGCCAGCAGCCAAGGGCCGGACAGGGGTTATCAGCCCCAGCATTTT. It specifies CASSQGPDRGYQPQHF.

This clonotype showed up just a few times. The chain recombines TRBV29-1 with TRBJ1-1; 8 nucleotides match TRBD1. Unmatched junction bases numbered 6, after V lost 4 bases and J lost 2 bases. The germline gives CDR1 SQVTM, CDR2 ANQGSEA. The CDR3 is made up of 14 amino acids. CDR3 sequence reads: CSVAWTGTNTEAFF. DNA for the CDR3: TGCAGCGTTGCCTGGACAGGGACTAACACTGAAGCTTTCTTT.

This clonotype was found a few times. This sequence joins TRBV20-1 and TRBJ2-2, with D possibly being TRBD1 or TRBD2 (5 bases each). V lost 0 bases and J 4 bases, leaving 6 bases between the germline ends. The CDR3 covers 13 residues. The germline gives CDR1 DFQATT, CDR2 SNEGSKA (reference sequence). The CDR3 DNA is TGCAGTGCTAGAGAGAGGGGCACCGGGGAGCTGTTTTTT. Protein sequence: CSARERGTGELFF.

J is TRBJ2-7 and V is TRBV5-4; D possibly uses TRBD1 or TRBD2 (5 bases each). TRBJ2-5 explains the end of the DNA better; the J call may be wrong. Germline lookup yields CDR1 SGHNT and CDR2 YYREEE (reference sequence). This CDR3 region has 17 residues. CDR3 in amino acids: CASSQGKRRFPGETQYF. The CDR3 coding sequence is TGTGCCAGCAGCCAGGGTAAGCGGCGGTTTCCCGGAGAGACCCAGTACTTC.

The chain combines TRBV7-2 with TRBJ1-5; tentatively, D is TRBD1 (5 bases). Per germline, CDR1 SGHTA and CDR2 FQGNSA. The CDR3 has 16 amino acids. V gave up 3 bases and J gave up 1 base, with 13 bases separating them. This CDR3 is CASSFGGIRSNQPQHF. The CDR3 nucleotides are TGTGCCAGCAGCTTCGGGGGGATTCGCAGCAATCAGCCCCAGCATTTT.

This chain joins TRBV3-1 and TRBJ2-7; no reliable D call. V lost 2 bases and J 2 bases, leaving 7 bases between the germline ends. The germline gives CDR1 LGHDT, CDR2 YNNKEL (reference sequence). CDR3 length: 13 amino acids. The CDR3 here is CASSQYSPYEQYF. In DNA, the CDR3 is TGTGCCAGCAGCCAATATAGTCCCTACGAGCAGTACTTC.

In nucleotides, the CDR3 is TGTGCCAGCAGTGAACGGAGCAGCGGGAAACCCTACGAGCAGTACTTC. This gives the protein CASSERSSGKPYEQYF. This chain links TRBV6-1 with TRBJ2-5; 7 nucleotides line up with TRBD2. Gene TRBJ2-7 matches the end of the DNA better, so the J call may be wrong. Per germline, CDR1 MNHNS and CDR2 SASEGT. This CDR3 comprises 16 residues.